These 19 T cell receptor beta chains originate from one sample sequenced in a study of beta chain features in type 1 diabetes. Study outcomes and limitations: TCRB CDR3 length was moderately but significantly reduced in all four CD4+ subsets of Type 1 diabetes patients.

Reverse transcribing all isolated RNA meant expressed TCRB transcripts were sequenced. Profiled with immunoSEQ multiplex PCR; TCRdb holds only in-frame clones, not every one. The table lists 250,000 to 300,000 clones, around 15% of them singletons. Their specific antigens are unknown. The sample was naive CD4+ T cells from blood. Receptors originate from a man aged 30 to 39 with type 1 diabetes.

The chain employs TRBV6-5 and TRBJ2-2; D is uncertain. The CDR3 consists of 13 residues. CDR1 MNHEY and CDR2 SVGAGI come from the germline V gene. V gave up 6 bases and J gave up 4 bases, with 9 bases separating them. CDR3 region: CASSLTRTGELFF. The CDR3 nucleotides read TGTGCCAGCAGCCTGACTCGCACCGGGGAGCTGTTTTTT.

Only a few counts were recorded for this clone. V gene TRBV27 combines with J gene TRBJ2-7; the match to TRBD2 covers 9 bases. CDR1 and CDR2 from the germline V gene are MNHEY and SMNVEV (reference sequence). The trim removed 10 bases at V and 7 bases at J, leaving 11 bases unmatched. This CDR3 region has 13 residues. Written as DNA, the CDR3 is TGTGCCACCCGGGCGGGAGGGGGTGTTGAGCAGTACTTC. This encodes CATRAGGGVEQYF.

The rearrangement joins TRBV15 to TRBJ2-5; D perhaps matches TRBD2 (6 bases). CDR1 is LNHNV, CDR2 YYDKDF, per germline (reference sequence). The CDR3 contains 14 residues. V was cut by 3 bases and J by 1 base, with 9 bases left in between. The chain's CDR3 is CATSRVAAQETQYF. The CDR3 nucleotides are TGTGCCACCAGCAGGGTAGCGGCCCAAGAGACCCAGTACTTC.

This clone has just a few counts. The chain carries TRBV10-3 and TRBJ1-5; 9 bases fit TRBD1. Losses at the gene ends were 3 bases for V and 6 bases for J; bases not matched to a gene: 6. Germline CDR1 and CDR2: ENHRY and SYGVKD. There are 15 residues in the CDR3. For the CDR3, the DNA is TGTGCCATCAGTGAAAGGCTACAGGGGGCTCAGCCCCAGCATTTT. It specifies CAISERLQGAQPQHF.

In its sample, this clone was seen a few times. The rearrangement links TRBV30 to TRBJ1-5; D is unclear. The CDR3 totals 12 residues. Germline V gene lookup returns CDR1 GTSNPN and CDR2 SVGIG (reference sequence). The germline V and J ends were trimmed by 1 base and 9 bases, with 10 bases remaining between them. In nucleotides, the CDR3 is TGTGCCTGGAGTGGCGGAACGGGGCCCCAGCATTTT. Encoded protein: CAWSGGTGPQHF.

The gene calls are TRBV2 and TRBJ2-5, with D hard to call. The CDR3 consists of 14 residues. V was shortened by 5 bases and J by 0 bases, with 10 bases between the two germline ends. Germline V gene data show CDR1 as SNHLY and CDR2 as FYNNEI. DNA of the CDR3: TGTGCCAGCAGTTCGCTTAGTGACCAAGAGACCCAGTACTTC. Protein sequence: CASSSLSDQETQYF.

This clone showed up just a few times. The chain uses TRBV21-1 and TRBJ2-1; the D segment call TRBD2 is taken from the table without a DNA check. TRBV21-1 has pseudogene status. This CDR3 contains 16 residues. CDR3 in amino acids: CAILTHGGRAADEQFF. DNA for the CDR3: TGTGCCATCCTCACACACGGCGGGAGGGCCGCGGATGAGCAGTTCTTC.

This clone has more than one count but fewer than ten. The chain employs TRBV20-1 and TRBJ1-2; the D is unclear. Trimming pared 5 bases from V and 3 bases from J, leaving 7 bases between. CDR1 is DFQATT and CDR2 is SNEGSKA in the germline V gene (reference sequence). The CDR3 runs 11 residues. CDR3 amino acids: CSALLDYGYTF. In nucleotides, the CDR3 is TGCAGTGCTCTTTTAGACTATGGCTACACCTTC.

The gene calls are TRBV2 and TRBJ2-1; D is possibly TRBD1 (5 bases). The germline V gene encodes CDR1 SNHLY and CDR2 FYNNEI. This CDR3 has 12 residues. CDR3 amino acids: CARGSPNNEQFF. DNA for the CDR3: TGTGCTAGGGGATCCCCGAACAATGAGCAGTTCTTC. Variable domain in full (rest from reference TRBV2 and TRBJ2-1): EPEVTQTPSHQVTQMGQEVILRCVPISNHLYFYWYRQILGQKVEFLVSFYNNEISEKSEIFDDQFSVERPDGSNFTLKIRSTKLEDSAMYFCARGSPNNEQFFGPGTRLTVL.

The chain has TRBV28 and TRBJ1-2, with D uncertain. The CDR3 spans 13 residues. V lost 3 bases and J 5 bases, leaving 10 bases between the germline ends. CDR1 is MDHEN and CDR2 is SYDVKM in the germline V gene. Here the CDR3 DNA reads TGTGCCAGCAGTTTTGTCCATCCATATGGCTACACCTTC. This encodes CASSFVHPYGYTF.

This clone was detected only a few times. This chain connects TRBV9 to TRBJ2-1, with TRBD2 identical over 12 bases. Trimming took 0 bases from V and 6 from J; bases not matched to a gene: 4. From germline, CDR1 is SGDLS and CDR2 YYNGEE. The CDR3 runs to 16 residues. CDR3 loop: CASSVDPSGRANEQFF. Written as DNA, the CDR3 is TGTGCCAGCAGCGTAGACCCTAGCGGGAGGGCCAATGAGCAGTTCTTC.

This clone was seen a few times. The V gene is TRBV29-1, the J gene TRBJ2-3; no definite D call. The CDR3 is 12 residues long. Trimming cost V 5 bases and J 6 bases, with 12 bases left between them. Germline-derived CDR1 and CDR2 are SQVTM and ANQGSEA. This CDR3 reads CSVSRLSDTQYF. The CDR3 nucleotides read TGCAGCGTTTCTAGACTGTCTGATACGCAGTATTTT.

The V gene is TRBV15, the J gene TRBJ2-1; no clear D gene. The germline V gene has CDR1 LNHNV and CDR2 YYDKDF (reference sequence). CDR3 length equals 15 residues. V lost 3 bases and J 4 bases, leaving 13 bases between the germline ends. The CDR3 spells CATSSRVRLYNEQFF. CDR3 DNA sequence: TGTGCCACCAGCAGCCGAGTCCGACTGTACAATGAGCAGTTCTTC.

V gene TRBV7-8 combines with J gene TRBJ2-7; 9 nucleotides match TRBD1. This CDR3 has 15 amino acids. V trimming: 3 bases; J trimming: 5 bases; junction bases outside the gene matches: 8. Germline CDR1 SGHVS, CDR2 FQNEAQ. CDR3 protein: CASSFTWTGANEQYF. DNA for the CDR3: TGTGCCAGCAGCTTCACTTGGACAGGGGCTAACGAGCAGTACTTC.

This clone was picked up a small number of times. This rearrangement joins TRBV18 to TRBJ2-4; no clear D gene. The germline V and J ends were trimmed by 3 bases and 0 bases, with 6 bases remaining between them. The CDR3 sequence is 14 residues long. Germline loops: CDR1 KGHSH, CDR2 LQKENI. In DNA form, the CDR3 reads TGTGCCAGCTCACCGGAGTTAGCCAAAAACATTCAGTACTTC. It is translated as CASSPELAKNIQYF.

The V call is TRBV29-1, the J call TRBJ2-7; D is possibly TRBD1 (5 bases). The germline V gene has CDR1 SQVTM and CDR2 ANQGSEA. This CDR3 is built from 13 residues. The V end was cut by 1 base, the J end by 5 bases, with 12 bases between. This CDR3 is CSVEGGEHDEQYF. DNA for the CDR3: TGCAGCGTTGAAGGGGGCGAGCACGACGAGCAGTACTTC.

DNA of the CDR3: TGTGCCAGCTCCCCGTTTACAAATACGCAGTATTTT. Translated: CASSPFTNTQYF. The chain carries TRBV27 and TRBJ2-3, with D unclear. Trimming removed 8 bases from V and 7 bases from J, with 13 bases in between. The CDR3 has 12 residues. Germline V gene sequence: CDR1 MNHEY, CDR2 SMNVEV (reference sequence).

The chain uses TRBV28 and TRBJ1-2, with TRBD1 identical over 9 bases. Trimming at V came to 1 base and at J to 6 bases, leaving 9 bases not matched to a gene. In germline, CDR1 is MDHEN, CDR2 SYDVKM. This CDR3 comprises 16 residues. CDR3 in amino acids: CASSLSHGQGLNGYTF. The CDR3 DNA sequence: TGTGCCAGCAGTTTATCCCACGGACAGGGGCTCAATGGCTACACCTTC.

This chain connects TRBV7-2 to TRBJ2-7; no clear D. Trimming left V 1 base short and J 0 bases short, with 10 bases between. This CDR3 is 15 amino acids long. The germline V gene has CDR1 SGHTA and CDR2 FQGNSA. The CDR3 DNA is TGTGCCAGCAGCTTAGTGGGCCAGAGCTCCTACGAGCAGTACTTC. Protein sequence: CASSLVGQSSYEQYF.